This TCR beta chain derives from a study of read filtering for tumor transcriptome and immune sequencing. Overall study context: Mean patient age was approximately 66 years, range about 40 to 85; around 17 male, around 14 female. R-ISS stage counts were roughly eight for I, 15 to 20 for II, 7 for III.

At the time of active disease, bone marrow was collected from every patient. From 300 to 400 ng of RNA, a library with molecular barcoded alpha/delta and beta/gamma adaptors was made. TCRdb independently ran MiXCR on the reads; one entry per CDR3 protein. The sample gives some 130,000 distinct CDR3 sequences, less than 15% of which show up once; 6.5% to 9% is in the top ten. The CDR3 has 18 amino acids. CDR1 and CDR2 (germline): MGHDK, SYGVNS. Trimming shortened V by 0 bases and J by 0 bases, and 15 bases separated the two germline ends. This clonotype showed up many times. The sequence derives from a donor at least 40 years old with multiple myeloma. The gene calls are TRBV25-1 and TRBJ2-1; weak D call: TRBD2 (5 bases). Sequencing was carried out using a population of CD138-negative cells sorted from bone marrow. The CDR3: CASSEYHEGARSYNEQFF. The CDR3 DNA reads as TGTGCCAGCAGTGAATACCATGAGGGCGCGCGCTCCTACAATGAGCAGTTCTTC. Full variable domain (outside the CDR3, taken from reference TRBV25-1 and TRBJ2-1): EADIYQTPRYLVIGTGKKITLECSQTMGHDKMYWYQQDPGMELHLIHYSYGVNSTEKGDLSSESTVSRIRTEHFPLTLESARPSHTSQYLCASSEYHEGARSYNEQFFGPGTRLTVL.